Shown below are 4 T cell receptor beta chains from a single sample sequenced in a study of CD8+ T cells in alopecia areata (dated by TCRdb to about 2018). In the paper's terms, the treatment or condition label means: oral pan-JAK inhibitor, 5-10 mg twice daily. The library was prepared using the immunoSEQ multiplex PCR assay. RNA was extracted from all samples and reverse transcribed into cDNA, which served as template for TCR sequencing. As stored in TCRdb, this immuneACCESS dataset retains in-frame rearrangements with V and J assigned. A fraction of the clones does not appear; measured against another copy, unresolved V genes explain less than half of the discrepancy, and the remainder lacks a known reason. This sample comprises about 100,000 clones, around 60% of them detected only once. Jointly, the top ten make up approximately 16% of the sample. Sequencing used CD8+ T cells sorted from blood, obtained at approximately week 61, from a patient treated with tofacitinib. All receptors come from a human donor with alopecia areata.

V usage is TRBV5-1 and J usage is TRBJ1-2; 7 bases align to TRBD1. The J segment lost 8 bases and the V segment lost 6 bases, leaving 10 bases of the junction unmatched. Per the germline V gene, CDR1 is SGHRS and CDR2 is YFSETQ. The CDR3 has 13 residues. CDR3 bases: TGCGCCAGCAACCCGACAGGGCGGAGAGGCTACACCTTC. The encoded protein is CASNPTGRRGYTF. Full variable domain (outside the CDR3, taken from reference TRBV5-1 and TRBJ1-2): KAGVTQTPRYLIKTRGQQVTLSCSPISGHRSVSWYQQTPGQGLQFLFEYFSETQRNKGNFPGRFSGRQFSNSRSEMNVSTLELGDSALYLCASNPTGRRGYTFGSGTRLTVV.

The chain carries TRBV7-9 and TRBJ1-6; D possibly corresponds to TRBD1 (6 bases). This CDR3 spans 15 amino acids. Germline V gives CDR1 SEHNR, CDR2 FQNEAQ (reference sequence). Trimming removed 5 bases at V and 6 bases at J, with 14 bases between. The CDR3 nucleotides are TGTGCCAGCAGCCTAGAAGGGGGTGGTAATTCACCCCTCCACTTT. This codes for CASSLEGGGNSPLHF. Using reference TRBV7-9 and TRBJ1-6 for the parts outside the CDR3, the full variable domain is DTGVSQNPRHKITKRGQNVTFRCDPISEHNRLYWYRQTLGQGPEFLTYFQNEAQLEKSRLLSDRFSAERPKGSFSTLEIQRTEQGDSAMYLCASSLEGGGNSPLHFGNGTRLTVT.

The chain links TRBV5-1 to TRBJ2-5, with 9 bases matching TRBD2. The CDR3 has 15 amino acids. With 4 bases clipped from V and 2 bases from J, the junction kept 6 bases outside the gene matches. Germline V lookup: CDR1 SGHRS, CDR2 YFSETQ. The CDR3 DNA sequence: TGCGCCAGCAGCCCCGGACTAGCGCTACAAGAGACCCAGTACTTC. It yields the protein CASSPGLALQETQYF.

A note on this clone: Other DNA sequences in this sample translate to the same CDR3. V is TRBV5-6 and J is TRBJ2-2; 8 bases line up with TRBD1. The V gene's germline CDR1 is SGHDT and CDR2 YYEEEE. This CDR3 spans 16 amino acids. J gave up 5 bases and V 3 bases, and 9 bases lay outside the gene matches. CDR3 in DNA: TGTGCCAGCAGCTGGGGGTGGCAGGGGGCTACCGGGGAGCTGTTTTTT. This sequence encodes CASSWGWQGATGELFF.